This TCR beta chain stems from a study of blood T cells in healthy people across ages. General study findings and limits: Estimates of total diversity, which came from one million sequenced T cells, were considered to be underestimates.

A J-beta primer mix and a sample-barcoded 5' primer were used in a second PCR of about 7 to 12 cycles. TCRdb recomputed calls from the 5' RACE reads with MiXCR, one row per CDR3 protein. This table holds roughly 650,000 distinct CDR3 sequences, approximately 30% found once. Trimming removed 1 base from V and 4 bases from J, with 12 bases in between. Germline CDR1 and CDR2: SGHTA and FQGNSA. The CDR3 covers 15 residues. To note about this clonotype: Its antigen is not known.

This clonotype was sampled from an elderly woman in good health. The specimen sequenced was blood. This chain uses TRBV7-2 with TRBJ2-3; D could derive from TRBD1 or TRBD2 (5 bases each). The CDR3 DNA is TGTGCCAGCAGCTTAGAGGGTGGGACCTCAGATACGCAGTATTTT. Translated: CASSLEGGTSDTQYF. The full variable domain, its missing parts supplied by reference TRBV7-2 and TRBJ2-3, is GAGVSQSPSNKVTEKGKDVELRCDPISGHTALYWYRQSLGQGLEFLIYFQGNSAPDKSGLPSDRFSAERTGGSVSTLTIQRTQQEDSAVYLCASSLEGGTSDTQYFGPGTRLTVL.